Below are 18 T cell receptor beta chains sequenced from a single sample in a study of control samples from healthy donors and cancer patients. Sequenced by immunoSEQ multiplex PCR; TCRdb stores in-frame clones only, minus some. Of 150,000 or so clones detected, roughly 92% appear once; the ten largest clones hold about 2.4%. The sample was blood. The receptors shown here come from a man aged 50-60 years in good health.

The chain carries TRBV7-9 and TRBJ1-4, with D maybe TRBD1 (5 bases). The CDR3 extends over 14 amino acids. Trimming took 2 bases from V and 5 from J, leaving 9 bases between them. CDR1 is SEHNR and CDR2 is FQNEAQ in the germline V gene (reference sequence). CDR3 sequence: CASSLTGANEKLFF. CDR3 coding DNA: TGTGCCAGCAGCTTAACCGGGGCCAATGAAAAACTGTTTTTT.

A remark on this clone: The sample holds other DNA sequences that translate to the same CDR3. The CDR3 sequence is CASSEAGPGTEAFF. Written as DNA, the CDR3 is TGTGCCAGCAGTGAAGCGGGGCCTGGGACTGAAGCTTTCTTT. This chain joins TRBV6-1 and TRBJ1-1, with D possibly TRBD1 on 5 matching bases. Trimming removed 0 bases at V and 5 bases at J, with 10 bases between. Germline V gene lookup returns CDR1 MNHNS and CDR2 SASEGT. This CDR3 contains 14 residues.

The genes are TRBV3-1 (or the pseudogene TRBV3-2) and TRBJ2-6; 8 positions agree with TRBD2. V lost 2 bases and J lost 2; bases outside the gene matches: 8. Germline CDR1 is LGHDT and CDR2 is YNNKEL (reference sequence). The CDR3 consists of 18 residues. CDR3 DNA: TGTGCCAGCAGCCAAATAGCGGGAAATACGGCTGGGGCCAACGTCCTGACTTTC. This translates into CASSQIAGNTAGANVLTF.

The rearrangement joins TRBV27 to TRBJ1-1, with TRBD1 as a possible D gene (6 bases). Trimming cost V 5 bases and J 7 bases, with 20 bases left between them. This CDR3 has 15 amino acids. The germline CDR1 and CDR2 sequences are MNHEY and SMNVEV (reference sequence). The CDR3 nucleotides read TGTGCCAGCAGTCCCCCGACAGGTTCGGCCGTTGAAGCTTTCTTT. Its translation is CASSPPTGSAVEAFF.

The chain links TRBV9 to TRBJ2-7, with 8 bases identical to TRBD2. Germline V gives CDR1 SGDLS, CDR2 YYNGEE. V lost 4 bases, J lost 5 bases, and 8 bases stayed unmatched. This CDR3 has 14 amino acids. CDR3 nucleotide sequence: TGTGCCAGCAGCCCCTCCGGACTAGCAAACGAGCAGTACTTC. Translated, it gives CASSPSGLANEQYF.

The chain links TRBV2 to TRBJ1-3; possibly TRBD1 for D (5 bases). The ends were cut back, 4 bases at V and 1 base at J, with 11 bases in the middle. Germline values: CDR1 SNHLY, CDR2 FYNNEI. The CDR3 has 15 amino acids. CDR3 nucleotide sequence: TGTGCCAGCAGTGTCATATCAGGGTCTGGAAACACCATATATTTT. As protein: CASSVISGSGNTIYF.

This chain links TRBV13 with TRBJ2-1; 7 nucleotides line up with TRBD2. This CDR3 has 16 amino acids. Germline CDR1 reads PRHDT; CDR2 reads FYEKMQ (reference sequence). Unmatched junction bases numbered 11, after V lost 2 bases and J lost 7 bases. CDR3 coding DNA: TGTGCCAGCAGCTTACGACGGACTAGGGTAGGGAATGAGCAGTTCTTC. The encoded protein is CASSLRRTRVGNEQFF. Looking up the rest from reference TRBV13 and TRBJ2-1 gives the full variable domain: AAGVIQSPRHLIKEKRETATLKCYPIPRHDTVYWYQQGPGQDPQFLISFYEKMQSDKGSIPDRFSAQQFSDYHSELNMSSLELGDSALYFCASSLRRTRVGNEQFFGPGTRLTVL.

The chain employs TRBV5-1 and TRBJ1-4; D is unclear. Between the trimmed V and J ends, which lost 4 bases and 8 bases, there was a span of 15 bases. Looked up from germline, CDR1 is SGHRS and CDR2 is YFSETQ. The CDR3 is 14 amino acids. The CDR3 protein is CASSPDRFEEKLFF. The DNA for the CDR3 is TGCGCCAGCAGCCCGGACCGTTTTGAGGAAAAACTGTTTTTT.

The gene calls are TRBV21-1 and TRBJ1-2. TRBV21-1 is a pseudogene. The CDR3 runs to 16 residues. The CDR3 DNA reads TGTGCCAGCAGCAAAATGAGTCGGGAGCCCAACTATGGCTACACCTTC. Its protein product is CASSKMSREPNYGYTF.

The V call is TRBV2, the J call TRBJ2-1; TRBD2 matches at 11 bases. This CDR3 is built from 17 residues. Germline CDR1 reads SNHLY; CDR2 reads FYNNEI. The ends lost 4 bases at V and 6 bases at J; junction bases unmatched: 11. The CDR3 loop reads CASSAELLAGAFNEQFF. In DNA, the CDR3 is TGTGCCAGCAGTGCCGAACTACTAGCGGGAGCATTCAATGAGCAGTTCTTC.

CDR3 nucleotides: TGTGCCAGCAGTGAAATGCGCGGACCGGGTAATACGCAGTATTTT. It codes for CASSEMRGPGNTQYF. The chain links TRBV6-1 to TRBJ2-3, with D uncertain. Trimming removed 2 bases from V and 7 bases from J, with 16 bases in between. Germline V gene sequence: CDR1 MNHNS, CDR2 SASEGT. The CDR3 length is 15 residues.

This rearrangement joins TRBV28 to TRBJ2-1; D ambiguous. The germline V gene has CDR1 MDHEN and CDR2 SYDVKM. V was pared by 2 bases and J by 10 bases, with 6 bases between. CDR3 length: 11 residues. The CDR3 DNA sequence: TGTGCCAGCAGTTTAAGGGCAGAGCAGTTCTTC. Protein sequence: CASSLRAEQFF.

Concerning this clone: The DNA is omitted, as the CDR3 cannot be located on it reliably, and the CDR3 follows TCRdb's listing. V and J are TRBV2 and TRBJ1-6; the table's D call of TRBD1 was not tested on the DNA. The CDR3 length is 12 residues, termini included. Germline V CDR1 and CDR2: SNHLY, FYNNEI. The CDR3: CASSVGQGASHF.

This clone has only one observation. This chain connects TRBV19 to TRBJ1-2, with unresolved D. The V end was cut by 4 bases, the J end by 4 bases, with 13 bases between. Germline V gene data show CDR1 as LNHDA and CDR2 as SQIVND (reference sequence). The CDR3 covers 14 residues. The CDR3 DNA reads as TGTGCCAGTAGTAGTAAAGATCGTGGCTATGGCTACACCTTC. Encoded protein: CASSSKDRGYGYTF.

This rearrangement joins TRBV2 to TRBJ2-5; D is ambiguous. The CDR3 totals 14 residues. Germline assignment: CDR1 SNHLY and CDR2 FYNNEI. Trimming took 2 bases from V and 1 from J, leaving 8 bases between them. The DNA for the CDR3 is TGTGCCAGCAGTGAAAAAGTTTTCCAAGAGACCCAGTACTTC. It codes for CASSEKVFQETQYF.

This clone was detected only a few times. This chain uses TRBV5-1 with TRBJ1-6; D may be TRBD1 (6 bases). CDR1 is SGHRS and CDR2 is YFSETQ in the germline V gene. Trimming shortened V by 5 bases and J by 8 bases, and 14 bases separated the two germline ends. The CDR3 consists of 14 residues. CDR3 bases: TGCGCCAGCAGGTTTGTGGGGGGCGATTCACCCCTCCACTTT. Its protein is CASRFVGGDSPLHF.

The chain joins TRBV15 to TRBJ2-7, with 7 bases that match TRBD1. The CDR3 runs to 14 residues. Germline CDR1 and CDR2: LNHNV and YYDKDF (reference sequence). The junction had 6 bases not matched to a gene; V was cut back by 7 bases and J by 0 bases. CDR3 protein: CATIPRGSSYEQYF. CDR3 DNA: TGTGCCACCATCCCCAGGGGGAGCTCCTACGAGCAGTACTTC.

This clone was seen once. This rearrangement joins TRBV7-9 to TRBJ2-3; 8 positions agree with TRBD2. The CDR3 length is 15 residues. The V and J ends lost 5 bases and 3 bases, in that order; junction bases with no gene match: 7. Germline V gene lookup returns CDR1 SEHNR and CDR2 FQNEAQ (reference sequence). The DNA for the CDR3 is TGTGCCAGCAGCCAAGCGGGAGTAGCAACAGATACGCAGTATTTT. This codes for CASSQAGVATDTQYF.